This TCR beta chain was identified in a study of blood T cell repertoires in COVID-19. In the source study's methods: Reference gene primer amplification yielded estimated nucleated cell counts. Clones were sequenced by immunoSEQ multiplex PCR, and TCRdb holds only the in-frame ones, with some missing. The V and J calls and clone size are taken from that table; D and trimming were inferred from the DNA. Seen here are about 360,000 clones, around 87% observed once, and the top ten hold about 1.9%. Losses at the gene ends were 8 bases for V and 9 bases for J; bases not matched to a gene: 13. Germline V gene data show CDR1 as SNHLY and CDR2 as FYNNEI. The CDR3 loop spans 15 amino acids.

The rearrangement uses TRBV2 and TRBJ2-1; the match to TRBD2 covers 10 bases. Source material: PBMCs or T cells enriched from blood (not recorded which). The clonotype was recovered from a man aged 35-49 years in a cohort exposed to, infected with or recovered from COVID-19 (not recorded which). The CDR3 coding sequence is TGTGCCAGCTCGATCAACCCTAGCGGGAGTGGTGAGCAGTTCTTC. It specifies CASSINPSGSGEQFF.